The 18 T cell receptor beta chains given below trace back to one sample, sequenced in a study of cytotoxic CD8 clonotypes in ibrutinib-treated CLL. Produced via immunoSEQ multiplex PCR; TCRdb's table is partial and in-frame only. The sample has over 95,000 clones; 45% to 65% are singletons. Source: PBMCs, taken after 24 months of ibrutinib treatment. Receptor source: a human donor with chronic lymphocytic leukemia.

This chain uses TRBV5-5 with TRBJ2-2; the D is unclear. CDR3 length equals 14 residues. Germline loops: CDR1 SGHKS, CDR2 YYEKEE (reference sequence). V lost 0 bases and J lost 2, with 5 bases in between. Here the CDR3 DNA reads TGTGCCAGCAGCTTGGCAAGCAACACCGGGGAGCTGTTTTTT. As protein: CASSLASNTGELFF.

This clone was counted a few times. The chain combines TRBV7-2 with TRBJ1-3; D gene uncertain. Trimming removed 5 bases from V and 2 bases from J, with 16 bases in between. The CDR3 extends over 16 amino acids. The germline CDR1 and CDR2 sequences are SGHTA and FQGNSA. DNA for the CDR3: TGTGCCAGCAGCCCAAGATTGGGTTCCACTGGAAACACCATATATTTT. Encoded protein: CASSPRLGSTGNTIYF. Full variable domain (missing parts from reference TRBV7-2 and TRBJ1-3): GAGVSQSPSNKVTEKGKDVELRCDPISGHTALYWYRQSLGQGLEFLIYFQGNSAPDKSGLPSDRFSAERTGGSVSTLTIQRTQQEDSAVYLCASSPRLGSTGNTIYFGEGSWLTVV.

The chain carries TRBV5-5 and TRBJ1-4, with D hard to call. CDR1 is SGHKS and CDR2 is YYEKEE in the germline V gene (reference sequence). Trimming shortened V by 1 base and J by 9 bases, and 13 bases separated the two germline ends. The CDR3 is 14 amino acids. CDR3 sequence: CASSLSPESQKLFF. The CDR3 DNA follows: TGTGCCAGCAGCTTGAGTCCCGAGTCCCAAAAACTGTTTTTT.

This clone was seen a few times. This sequence joins TRBV27 and TRBJ1-1; D remains ambiguous. Germline V gives CDR1 MNHEY, CDR2 SMNVEV (reference sequence). Between the trimmed V and J ends, which lost 4 bases and 1 base, there was a span of 13 bases. There are 15 residues in the CDR3. The CDR3 DNA reads as TGTGCCAGCAGTTATAGCCCCTCCGGGAACACTGAAGCTTTCTTT. Translated, it gives CASSYSPSGNTEAFF.

This clone was seen more than once but under ten times. The genes are TRBV6-6 and TRBJ1-5, with D uncertain. This CDR3 has 13 amino acids. Trimming took 2 bases from V and 5 from J, leaving 7 bases between them. The V gene's germline CDR1 is MNHNY and CDR2 SVGAGI (reference sequence). In DNA, the CDR3 is TGTGCCAGCAGTTACAAAGTAGATCAGCCCCAGCATTTT. Its translation is CASSYKVDQPQHF.

V usage is TRBV5-1 and J usage is TRBJ1-5, with D possibly being TRBD1 (6 bases). The CDR3 loop spans 13 amino acids. Trimming removed 4 bases from V and 5 bases from J, with 10 bases in between. The germline gives CDR1 SGHRS, CDR2 YFSETQ. DNA of the CDR3: TGCGCCAGCAGCCCAGGGGTACATCAGCCCCAGCATTTT. Protein sequence: CASSPGVHQPQHF.

In its sample, this clone was seen a few times. The genes are TRBV5-5 and TRBJ1-2; D might be TRBD1 (6 bases). The CDR3 consists of 14 residues. The ends were cut back, 0 bases at V and 4 bases at J, with 10 bases in the middle. The V gene's germline CDR1 is SGHKS and CDR2 YYEKEE (reference sequence). The CDR3 loop is CASSLDRAIYGYTF. CDR3 sequence (DNA): TGTGCCAGCAGCTTGGACAGGGCCATCTATGGCTACACCTTC.

This clone appeared a few times. The V call is TRBV19, the J call TRBJ2-3; 7 bases are a match to TRBD2. Unmatched junction bases numbered 9, after V lost 5 bases and J lost 1 base. CDR1 LNHDA and CDR2 SQIVND come from the germline V gene (reference sequence). This CDR3 region has 16 residues. The CDR3 bases are TGTGCCAGTAGTCCAAGGGAGGGGATGGGCACAGATACGCAGTATTTT. Its protein product is CASSPREGMGTDTQYF.

V and J are TRBV7-9 and TRBJ1-1, with D hard to call. CDR1 and CDR2 (germline): SEHNR, FQNEAQ (reference sequence). The germline V and J ends were trimmed by 2 bases and 4 bases, with 8 bases remaining between them. CDR3 size: 13 residues. CDR3 nucleotides: TGTGCCAGCAGCTTAATGGAGAGCACTGAAGCTTTCTTT. Its protein product is CASSLMESTEAFF.

The rearrangement links TRBV25-1 to TRBJ2-1, with D possibly being TRBD1 (6 bases). There are 14 residues in the CDR3. Germline loops: CDR1 MGHDK, CDR2 SYGVNS. V lost 5 bases, J lost 8 bases, and 16 bases lay in between. CDR3 residues: CASSYTGSRDEQFF. In DNA, the CDR3 is TGTGCCAGCAGTTATACAGGGTCTCGAGATGAGCAGTTCTTC.

This clone has only a few counts. The gene calls are TRBV5-4 and TRBJ1-3; D remains unclear. Germline V CDR1 and CDR2: SGHNT, YYREEE (reference sequence). The CDR3 is made up of 15 amino acids. V lost 4 bases, J lost 0 bases, and 11 bases lay in between. The CDR3 nucleotides read TGTGCCAGCAGCCCTAGGGAAAACTCTGGAAACACCATATATTTT. Protein sequence: CASSPRENSGNTIYF.

The rearrangement links TRBV19 to TRBJ1-5; a weak D match, TRBD1 (6 bases). CDR3 length: 14 amino acids. The V end was cut by 1 base, the J end by 6 bases, with 10 bases between. Germline V CDR1 and CDR2: LNHDA, SQIVND (reference sequence). The CDR3 sequence: CASSIAGGGQPQHF. DNA of the CDR3: TGTGCCAGTAGTATAGCTGGGGGCGGTCAGCCCCAGCATTTT.

The rearrangement uses TRBV9 and TRBJ2-1, with TRBD2 matching over 9 bases. From germline, CDR1 is SGDLS and CDR2 YYNGEE. The CDR3 is 16 amino acids. V shed 1 base and J 5 bases; nucleotides not matched to a gene: 7. The CDR3 region has the DNA TGTGCCAGCAGCGTACGGAGGGAGCGGGGGGACAATGAGCAGTTCTTC. Amino acids: CASSVRRERGDNEQFF.

The chain joins TRBV7-9 to TRBJ2-7, with D possibly being TRBD1 (5 bases). V was shortened by 1 base and J by 5 bases, with 18 bases between the two germline ends. The CDR3 contains 16 residues. Germline V lookup: CDR1 SEHNR, CDR2 FQNEAQ (reference sequence). The chain's CDR3 is CASSLGLGQGAHEQYF. The DNA for the CDR3 is TGTGCCAGCAGCTTAGGGTTGGGGCAGGGCGCCCACGAGCAGTACTTC.

This clone showed up just once. The chain joins TRBV15 to TRBJ1-1; 7 nucleotides line up with TRBD1. The CDR3 totals 14 residues. V gave up 5 bases and J gave up 0 bases; unmatched junction bases: 3. Germline V CDR1 and CDR2: LNHNV, YYDKDF (reference sequence). The CDR3 coding sequence is TGTGCCACCAGCGGGGACAGAGTGAACACTGAAGCTTTCTTT. This encodes CATSGDRVNTEAFF.

V gene TRBV4-2 combines with J gene TRBJ2-7; D is ambiguous. The CDR3 is 13 amino acids. The germline V and J ends were trimmed by 4 bases and 7 bases, with 14 bases remaining between them. CDR1 is LGHNA and CDR2 is YNFKEQ in the germline V gene. CDR3 DNA sequence: TGTGCCAGCAGCCGAGATTTGTGGGGTGAGCAGTACTTC. Amino acid sequence: CASSRDLWGEQYF.

V usage is TRBV5-1 and J usage is TRBJ1-1; possible D gene TRBD1, 6 bases. Trimming removed 5 bases at V and 5 bases at J, with 16 bases between. Looked up from germline, CDR1 is SGHRS and CDR2 is YFSETQ. The CDR3 extends over 14 amino acids. The CDR3: CASSQSGDETEAFF. The CDR3 coding sequence is TGCGCCAGCAGTCAATCAGGGGATGAGACTGAAGCTTTCTTT.

The chain links TRBV7-2 to TRBJ1-4; D call uncertain. The CDR3 sequence is 16 residues long. Germline loops: CDR1 SGHTA, CDR2 FQGNSA. The V end lost 5 bases, the J end lost 0 bases, and 13 bases lay between the germline ends. The CDR3 DNA sequence: TGTGCCAGCAGCCGCCCGAGGGAAGCAACTAATGAAAAACTGTTTTTT. It codes for CASSRPREATNEKLFF.